Following are 28 T cell receptor beta chains from one sample sequenced in a study of vaccination and CD4 T cells after COVID-19. Indicated treatment: approximately 10-day PBMC culture with coronavirus spike peptide pools or control peptides (ViraFEST assay). The Oncomine TCR Beta short-read assay generated sequence data from the DNA of cultured CD4+ T cells. TCRdb reanalysed the PCR reads using MiXCR and keeps one entry per CDR3 protein. The table lists roughly 17,000 distinct CDR3 sequences, about 40% of them singletons. No cognate antigen is known for these TCRs. Input material: CD4+ T cells from blood, cultured in vitro. These TCRs come from a human donor who had recovered from COVID-19.

The J gene is TRBJ2-3, the V gene TRBV27; D is unclear. V lost 5 bases to trimming and J lost 2 bases, with 17 bases between them. The CDR3 length is 16 residues. Germline lookup yields CDR1 MNHEY and CDR2 SMNVEV (reference sequence). The chain's CDR3 is CASSLNSGSPTDTQYF. The CDR3 bases are TGTGCCAGCAGTCTCAATAGTGGGTCCCCCACAGATACGCAGTATTTT.

The chain uses TRBV2 and TRBJ2-2; unclear D gene. The CDR3 runs 14 residues. V shed 2 bases and J shed 1 base, with 5 bases lying between them. Germline V lookup: CDR1 SNHLY, CDR2 FYNNEI. The CDR3 sequence: CASSEPLNTGELFF. The CDR3 DNA reads TGTGCCAGCAGTGAACCTCTGAACACCGGGGAGCTGTTTTTT.

The V call is TRBV7-8, the J call TRBJ2-7; D ambiguous. Trimming shortened V by 1 base and J by 2 bases, and 9 bases separated the two germline ends. This CDR3 contains 14 residues. CDR1 is SGHVS, CDR2 FQNEAQ, per germline. The CDR3 sequence: CASSLEVVAYEQYF. The DNA for the CDR3 is TGTGCCAGCAGCTTAGAAGTCGTAGCCTACGAGCAGTACTTC.

There are a few counts of this clonotype. V usage is TRBV6-1 and J usage is TRBJ1-3; no clear D. The germline V gene has CDR1 MNHNS and CDR2 SASEGT. The CDR3 consists of 16 residues. With 1 base removed from V and 4 bases from J, the gap between germline ends came to 14 bases. This CDR3 reads CASSEGRNALGNTIYF. The DNA of the CDR3 is TGTGCCAGCAGTGAAGGGCGGAATGCTCTGGGAAACACCATATATTTT.

The gene calls are TRBV20-1 and TRBJ2-7, with TRBD2 as a possible D gene (5 bases). The CDR3 totals 13 residues. Germline CDR1 DFQATT, CDR2 SNEGSKA (reference sequence). V was shortened by 6 bases and J by 2 bases, with 14 bases between the two germline ends. The CDR3, as DNA: TGCAGTGCCCGAATGGTGGGAGCCTACGAGCAGTACTTC. As protein: CSARMVGAYEQYF.

This clonotype was observed a handful of times. V usage is TRBV25-1 and J usage is TRBJ2-7, with D maybe TRBD1 (5 bases). The CDR3 extends over 13 amino acids. The V gene lost 1 base and the J gene lost 5 bases, with 9 bases spanning the gap. Germline CDR1 reads MGHDK; CDR2 reads SYGVNS. CDR3 coding DNA: TGTGCCAGCAGTGAATGGGCAGGGAACGAGCAGTACTTC. Translated, it gives CASSEWAGNEQYF.

The rearrangement links TRBV6-1 to TRBJ1-2; 8 nucleotides line up with TRBD1. Germline V lookup: CDR1 MNHNS, CDR2 SASEGT. This CDR3 is built from 14 residues. V lost 4 bases, J lost 2 bases, and 3 bases stayed unmatched. DNA of the CDR3: TGTGCCAGCAGTGGCCGGACAGGGAACTATGGCTACACCTTC. Its protein product is CASSGRTGNYGYTF.

This chain uses TRBV7-2 with TRBJ2-2; D could derive from TRBD1 or TRBD2 (6 bases each). The V gene lost 3 bases and the J gene lost 6 bases, with 17 bases spanning the gap. Germline V gives CDR1 SGHTA, CDR2 FQGNSA. The CDR3 consists of 16 residues. The CDR3, as DNA: TGTGCCAGCAGCTTGAGGGGGGCCCCATCTTCCGGGGAGCTGTTTTTT. Its protein product is CASSLRGAPSSGELFF.

V and J are TRBV18 and TRBJ2-7; D is possibly TRBD1 (6 bases). The CDR3 has 14 amino acids. The germline V gene encodes CDR1 KGHSH and CDR2 LQKENI. V gave up 4 bases and J gave up 0 bases, with 10 bases separating them. The CDR3 loop reads CASSHTTGSYEQYF. CDR3 in DNA: TGTGCCAGCTCACACACGACAGGCTCCTACGAGCAGTACTTC.

This clonotype has just a few counts. V gene TRBV6-1 combines with J gene TRBJ2-7; TRBD1 agrees at 9 bases. The CDR3 covers 13 residues. Germline V lookup: CDR1 MNHNS, CDR2 SASEGT. The V gene end was trimmed by 7 bases and the J gene end by 4 bases; junction bases not matched to a gene: 5. CDR3 loop: CASNTGGKYEQYF. The CDR3 DNA is TGTGCCAGCAACACAGGGGGCAAGTACGAGCAGTACTTC.

This clonotype was counted between two and nine times. The chain recombines TRBV19 with TRBJ1-1, with D maybe TRBD1 (6 bases). This CDR3 spans 14 amino acids. In germline, CDR1 is LNHDA, CDR2 SQIVND (reference sequence). The V gene lost 6 bases and the J gene lost 8 bases, with 19 bases spanning the gap. Here the CDR3 reads CASSRDRLTSEAFF. The CDR3 nucleotides are TGTGCCAGTAGCAGAGACAGGCTGACATCGGAAGCTTTCTTT. Looking up the rest from reference TRBV19 and TRBJ1-1 gives the full variable domain: DGGITQSPKYLFRKEGQNVTLSCEQNLNHDAMYWYRQDPGQGLRLIYYSQIVNDFQKGDIAEGYSVSREKKESFPLTVTSAQKNPTAFYLCASSRDRLTSEAFFGQGTRLTVV.

The genes are TRBV5-1 and TRBJ2-3; TRBD2 matches 11 bases. The germline V gene has CDR1 SGHRS and CDR2 YFSETQ. This CDR3 is built from 17 residues. V lost 2 bases to trimming and J lost 6 bases; unmatched junction nucleotides: 11. CDR3 bases: TGCGCCAGCAGCTTACTTAATAGCGGGAGGGCCCTCGATACGCAGTATTTT. It is translated as CASSLLNSGRALDTQYF.

The chain recombines TRBV3-1 with TRBJ2-5, with D possibly TRBD2 on 5 matching bases. The CDR3 has 13 residues. The V end was cut by 0 bases, the J end by 4 bases, with 6 bases between. Germline V gene lookup returns CDR1 LGHDT and CDR2 YNNKEL (reference sequence). The CDR3 nucleotides are TGTGCCAGCAGCCAAGAAGAGGGAGAGACCCAGTACTTC. It translates to CASSQEEGETQYF.

The table lists this clonotype with a few counts. The V gene is TRBV12-3 or TRBV12-4, the J gene TRBJ1-1, with D possibly being TRBD1 (6 bases). V dropped 6 bases and J dropped 6 bases, with 17 bases sitting between them. The CDR3 totals 14 residues. CDR3: CASSLAQGIPEAFF. CDR3 sequence (DNA): TGTGCCAGCAGCTTGGCACAGGGTATTCCTGAAGCTTTCTTT.

This chain uses TRBV24-1 with TRBJ2-1; the D gene is possibly TRBD2 (6 bases). The V and J ends lost 10 bases and 5 bases respectively, with 17 bases between them. The length of the CDR3 is 14 residues. CDR1 is KGHDR and CDR2 is SFDVKD in the germline V gene. The CDR3, as DNA: TGTGCCACGCAAAGTTCGGGAGCCAACAATGAGCAGTTCTTC. Translating gives CATQSSGANNEQFF.

The J gene is TRBJ2-6, the V gene TRBV6-1; the D gene is possibly TRBD2 (6 bases). Trimming stripped 4 bases from V and 5 bases from J, with 12 bases between. Germline CDR1 MNHNS, CDR2 SASEGT. The CDR3 consists of 15 residues. As DNA, the CDR3 is TGTGCCAGCAGTGGCCCCGGGGACTGGGCCAACGTCCTGACTTTC. The encoded protein is CASSGPGDWANVLTF.

This clonotype was seen more than once but under ten times. This chain uses TRBV28 with TRBJ2-5; 8 bases are a match to TRBD2. Germline CDR1 MDHEN, CDR2 SYDVKM. The CDR3 covers 16 residues. Trimming took 4 bases from V and 3 from J; bases not matched to a gene: 10. For the CDR3, the DNA is TGTGCCAGCAGTTCCCACGCTAGCGGGCTTAAAGAGACCCAGTACTTC. This translates into CASSSHASGLKETQYF.

J is TRBJ2-3 and V is TRBV10-3; no clear D. The CDR3 has 13 amino acids. Germline-derived CDR1 and CDR2 are ENHRY and SYGVKD. V was cut by 8 bases and J by 2 bases, with 11 bases left in between. CDR3 DNA: TGTGCCATCCTGACGGAATCCACAGATACGCAGTATTTT. Translating gives CAILTESTDTQYF.

The chain couples TRBV20-1 to TRBJ1-4; D is unresolved. The CDR3 has 13 amino acids. Germline V gene sequence: CDR1 DFQATT, CDR2 SNEGSKA (reference sequence). Trimming removed 3 bases at V and 0 bases at J, with 5 bases between. This CDR3 is CSASGATNEKLFF. CDR3 DNA sequence: TGCAGTGCTAGCGGGGCAACTAATGAAAAACTGTTTTTT.

V and J are TRBV28 and TRBJ2-7; no firm D call. CDR3 size: 12 residues. The germline V and J ends were trimmed by 3 bases and 4 bases, with 7 bases remaining between them. CDR1 and CDR2 (germline): MDHEN, SYDVKM. Here the CDR3 DNA reads TGTGCCAGCAGTTTGAATCAGTACGAGCAGTACTTC. It codes for CASSLNQYEQYF.

The CDR3 sequence: CASRAGQYGYTF. CDR3 DNA sequence: TGTGCCAGCAGGGCCGGACAGTATGGCTACACCTTC. The V call is TRBV12-3 or TRBV12-4, the J call TRBJ1-2, with D perhaps TRBD1 (6 bases). There are 12 residues in the CDR3. The V and J ends lost 6 bases and 5 bases respectively, with 10 bases between them.

This chain joins TRBV27 and TRBJ2-7, with 8 bases aligning to TRBD2. The CDR3 contains 16 residues. Germline V lookup: CDR1 MNHEY, CDR2 SMNVEV (reference sequence). The V and J ends lost 6 bases and 2 bases, in that order; junction bases with no gene match: 12. CDR3 sequence: CASSPGGGRTTYEQYF. The DNA of the CDR3 is TGTGCCAGCAGCCCTGGGGGCGGGAGGACCACCTACGAGCAGTACTTC.

This clonotype was observed a handful of times. V usage is TRBV4-1 and J usage is TRBJ1-2, with 9 nucleotides matching TRBD1. Trimming removed 1 base from V and 1 base from J; junction bases left unmatched: 16. The CDR3 extends over 20 amino acids. CDR1 MGHRA and CDR2 YSYEKL come from the germline V gene. The CDR3 loop is CASSQVVLRTGVEDNYGYTF. Here the CDR3 DNA reads TGCGCCAGCAGCCAAGTAGTTCTCCGGACAGGGGTGGAGGATAACTATGGCTACACCTTC.

The gene calls are TRBV5-1 and TRBJ1-6; D possibly corresponds to TRBD1 (5 bases). This CDR3 region has 14 residues. Germline CDR1 SGHRS, CDR2 YFSETQ. Trimming took 3 bases from V and 5 from J, leaving 9 bases between them. In DNA, the CDR3 is TGCGCCAGCAGCTGGGGGGGAGATAATTCACCCCTCCACTTT. It codes for CASSWGGDNSPLHF.

This clonotype was seen a handful of times. The chain has TRBV20-1 and TRBJ2-1; 11 positions match TRBD2. CDR3 length: 19 residues. The junction had 18 bases not matched to a gene; V was cut back by 6 bases and J by 2 bases. CDR1 is DFQATT, CDR2 SNEGSKA, per germline (reference sequence). Written as DNA, the CDR3 is TGCAGTGCGGTAGCGGGAGGGAGGTTTTCTCGCCGTGCCTACAATGAGCAGTTCTTC. Translated: CSAVAGGRFSRRAYNEQFF.

The chain joins TRBV6-1 to TRBJ2-3; D uncertain. This CDR3 has 14 residues. V dropped 2 bases and J dropped 4 bases, with 10 bases sitting between them. Germline CDR1 and CDR2: MNHNS and SASEGT. CDR3 in amino acids: CASSETLRPDTQYF. CDR3 nucleotide sequence: TGTGCCAGCAGTGAAACCCTACGACCAGATACGCAGTATTTT.

The chain is built from TRBV7-2 and TRBJ2-7, with 8 nucleotides matching TRBD1. With V trimmed by 3 bases and J by 2 bases, 3 bases remained unmatched. Germline loops: CDR1 SGHTA, CDR2 FQGNSA. CDR3 length: 14 amino acids. CDR3 in amino acids: CASSFGQGTYEQYF. DNA for the CDR3: TGTGCCAGCAGCTTCGGACAGGGAACCTACGAGCAGTACTTC.

This chain links TRBV6-1 with TRBJ1-5; 7 nucleotides agree with TRBD1. After removal of 8 bases from V and 4 bases from J, the junction contained 5 bases not matched to a gene. Germline V CDR1 and CDR2: MNHNS, SASEGT. This CDR3 contains 13 residues. CDR3 coding DNA: TGTGCCAGCGGTACGACAGGGAATCAGCCCCAGCATTTT. Its translation is CASGTTGNQPQHF.